The source of this TCR beta chain is a study of cytomegalovirus exposure and HLA in healthy donors. Study outcomes and limitations: What a later analysis reportedly showed was that an Asian-associated ancestry cluster had fewer N-insertions than the approximately 670-donor mean. TCR beta sequences numbering 15,000 to 20,000 were associated with HLA alleles at 0.05 false discovery rate in a later analysis. Overall, under 200 TCR beta chains were annotated as cytomegalovirus-associated.

To note about this clone: The antigen is not known.

Germline V lookup: CDR1 SGDLS, CDR2 YYNGEE. The CDR3 is made up of 13 amino acids. Trimming took 4 bases from V and 8 from J, leaving 15 bases between them. The primer mix had 60 Vbeta and 13 Jbeta primers. TCRdb's table, derived via immunoSEQ multiplex PCR, lists solely in-frame clones and lacks some. The repertoire holds about 150,000 clones, with around 79% as singletons. This clonotype was sampled from a human donor in good health. The sample comprised PBMCs. The rearrangement uses TRBV9 and TRBJ1-2; D not resolved. The CDR3 region has the DNA TGTGCCAGCAGCCGTTCGGGAGCGGAGGGCTACACCTTC. Translated, it gives CASSRSGAEGYTF.